These 10 T cell receptor beta chains came from one sample sequenced in a study of T cells in women clearing cervical HPV infection. Method: immunoSEQ multiplex PCR; TCRdb's copy keeps in-frame clones and lacks some. The table lists tens of thousands of clones, with about 8.6% in the top ten. Input material: blood buffy coat. The receptors shown here come from a woman between 18 and 70 years old with a cervical HPV16 infection that either progressed to CIN3+ or cleared (not recorded which).

In the case of this clone: The CDR3 end falls 3 residues outside the read, so it is completed with the germline J gene. The V and J genes are TRBV3-1 (or the pseudogene TRBV3-2) and TRBJ2-4, with 11 bases lining up with TRBD2. The V gene's germline CDR1 is LGHDT and CDR2 YNNKEL (reference sequence). The CDR3 consists of 14 residues. Incomplete CDR3 DNA: TGTGCCAGCAGCCTCGGACTTAGCGGGGGGGCT. The encoded protein is CASSLGLSGGA. From start to end, the CDR3 is CASSLGLSGGAQYF.

In regard to this clone: The CDR3 end is not reached by the read, which stops 3 residues before it; the germline J gene fills it in. This chain joins TRBV7-6 and TRBJ2-7; 11 nucleotides match TRBD1. Germline V gene sequence: CDR1 SGHVS, CDR2 FNYEAQ. The CDR3 has 13 amino acids. The junction had 3 bases not matched to a gene; V was cut back by 5 bases and J by 6 bases. The CDR3 loop reads CASSTGTGGEQYF. The sequenced CDR3 bases are TGTGCCAGCAGCACCGGGACAGGGGGCGAG.

In regard to this clone: The CDR3 end is not reached by the read, which stops 3 residues before it; the germline J gene fills it in. This chain connects TRBV5-1 to TRBJ2-1; the D is unclear. The CDR3 spans 14 residues. V was clipped by 0 bases and J by 5 bases, with 9 bases between them. Germline lookup yields CDR1 SGHRS and CDR2 YFSETQ. CDR3 sequence reads: CASSLDPRDNEQFF. CDR3 bases read: TGCGCCAGCAGCTTGGACCCGCGCGACAATGAG.

A note on this clone: From the germline J gene comes the end of the CDR3, since the read stops 3 residues before it. The V gene is TRBV5-1, the J gene TRBJ2-1, with 14 bases matching TRBD2. From germline, CDR1 is SGHRS and CDR2 YFSETQ. V dropped 3 bases and J dropped 5; count of bases not matched to a gene: 7. The CDR3 consists of 17 residues. This CDR3 reads CASSWGTSGSLHNEQFF. The sequenced CDR3 bases are TGCGCCAGCAGCTGGGGGACTAGCGGGAGTCTCCACAATGAG.

As concerns this clone: The read is 3 residues too short to cover the CDR3 end, so that end is filled in from the germline J gene. This chain joins TRBV7-2 and TRBJ2-7, with D uncertain. Trimming removed 0 bases from V and 1 base from J, with 7 bases in between. CDR1 and CDR2 from the germline V gene are SGHTA and FQGNSA. This CDR3 region has 14 residues. Partial CDR3 DNA: TGTGCCAGCAGCTTAGCGATAGGGTCCTACGAG. Protein sequence: CASSLAIGSYE. The CDR3 in full is CASSLAIGSYEQYF. Filled out from reference TRBV7-2 and TRBJ2-7, the complete variable domain reads GAGVSQSPSNKVTEKGKDVELRCDPISGHTALYWYRQSLGQGLEFLIYFQGNSAPDKSGLPSDRFSAERTGGSVSTLTIQRTQQEDSAVYLCASSLAIGSYEQYFGPGTRLTVT.

Note on this clone: Read coverage stops 3 residues before the CDR3 terminus; the germline J gene supplies the remainder. The chain carries TRBV5-1 and TRBJ1-4; 7 bases line up with TRBD1. Germline trimming cut 4 bases from V and 4 bases from J; bases unmatched to any gene: 7. The CDR3 length is 15 residues. Looked up from germline, CDR1 is SGHRS and CDR2 is YFSETQ. CDR3 bases read: TGCGCCAGCAGCCTGACAGGGTCGGGTAATGAAAAA. Protein sequence: CASSLTGSGNEK. Given in full, the CDR3 is CASSLTGSGNEKLFF.

To note about this clone: The read ends 3 residues before the CDR3 terminus; that terminus is restored from the germline J gene. The V gene is TRBV4-1, the J gene TRBJ2-7; D might be TRBD1 (5 bases). The length of the CDR3 is 18 residues. Trimming removed 3 bases at V and 1 base at J, with 22 bases between. Looked up from germline, CDR1 is MGHRA and CDR2 is YSYEKL. The CDR3 bases that were read are TGCGCCAGCAGCCAGGAAGTCTGGCCAGGGCCATTTTCCTACGAG. Translated: CASSQEVWPGPFSYE. The entire CDR3 reads CASSQEVWPGPFSYEQYF.

Regarding this clone: The read terminates 3 residues ahead of where the CDR3 ends, so the germline J gene completes it. V gene TRBV24-1 combines with J gene TRBJ1-5, with 7 positions matching TRBD1. Germline CDR1 KGHDR, CDR2 SFDVKD. V gave up 7 bases and J gave up 3 bases; unmatched junction bases: 5. The CDR3 consists of 14 residues. Partial CDR3 DNA: TGTGCCACCAGCTCGACAGGGATCAATCAGCCC. It codes for CATSSTGINQP. The entire CDR3 protein is CATSSTGINQPQHF.

Remarks on this clone: The CDR3 end lies 3 residues beyond the end of the read and is filled in from the germline J gene. The chain links TRBV19 to TRBJ2-7; a weak D match, TRBD1 (5 bases). Trimming pared 1 base from V and 1 base from J, leaving 8 bases between. CDR1 LNHDA and CDR2 SQIVND come from the germline V gene (reference sequence). CDR3 length equals 14 residues. The CDR3 bases that were read are TGTGCCAGTAGTATAGCCAGGGATTCCTACGAG. It yields the protein CASSIARDSYE. The full CDR3 reads CASSIARDSYEQYF.

A note on this clone: The read ends 3 residues early relative to the CDR3; the germline J gene fills the gap. V gene TRBV20-1 combines with J gene TRBJ2-1; 9 bases fit TRBD2. This CDR3 is 18 amino acids long. The V gene's germline CDR1 is DFQATT and CDR2 SNEGSKA (reference sequence). V shed 1 base and J 4 bases; nucleotides not matched to a gene: 14. The CDR3 region is CSARARNPGTSWYNEQFF. Incomplete CDR3 DNA: TGCAGTGCTAGAGCTCGAAACCCAGGGACTAGCTGGTACAATGAG.